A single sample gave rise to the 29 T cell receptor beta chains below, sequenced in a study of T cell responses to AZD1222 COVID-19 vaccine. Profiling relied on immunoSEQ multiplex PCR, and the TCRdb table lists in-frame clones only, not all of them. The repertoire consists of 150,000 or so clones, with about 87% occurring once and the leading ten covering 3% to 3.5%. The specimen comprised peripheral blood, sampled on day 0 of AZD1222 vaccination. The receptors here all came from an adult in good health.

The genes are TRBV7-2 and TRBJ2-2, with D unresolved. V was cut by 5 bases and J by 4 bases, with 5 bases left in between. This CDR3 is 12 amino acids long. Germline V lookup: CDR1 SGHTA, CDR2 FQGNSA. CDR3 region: CASSPSTGELFF. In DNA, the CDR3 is TGTGCCAGCAGCCCCTCCACCGGGGAGCTGTTTTTT.

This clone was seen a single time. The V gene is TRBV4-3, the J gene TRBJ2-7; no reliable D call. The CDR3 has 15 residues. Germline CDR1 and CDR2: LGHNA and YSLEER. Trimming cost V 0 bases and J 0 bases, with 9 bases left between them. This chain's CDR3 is CASSQENFPSYEQYF. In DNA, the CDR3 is TGCGCCAGCAGCCAAGAAAACTTCCCCTCCTACGAGCAGTACTTC.

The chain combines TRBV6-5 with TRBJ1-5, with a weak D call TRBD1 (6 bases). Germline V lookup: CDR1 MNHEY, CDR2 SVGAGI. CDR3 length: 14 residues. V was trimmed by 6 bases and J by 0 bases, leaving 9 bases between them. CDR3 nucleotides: TGTGCCAGCAGCCAGGGGAATAGCAATCAGCCCCAGCATTTT. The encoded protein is CASSQGNSNQPQHF.

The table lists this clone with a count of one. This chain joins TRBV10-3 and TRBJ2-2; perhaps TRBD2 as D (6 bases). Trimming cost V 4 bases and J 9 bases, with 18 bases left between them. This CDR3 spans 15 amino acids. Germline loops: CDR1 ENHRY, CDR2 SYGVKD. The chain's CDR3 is CAISGKPGLSRELFF. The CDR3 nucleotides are TGTGCCATCAGTGGGAAACCGGGACTTTCCCGGGAGCTGTTTTTT.

The CDR3 protein is CASSSRGQVSSYEQYF. The DNA for the CDR3 is TGTGCCAGCAGTTCAAGGGGACAGGTGAGCTCCTACGAGCAGTACTTC. The V call is TRBV6-5, the J call TRBJ2-7, with 8 bases matching TRBD1. Looked up from germline, CDR1 is MNHEY and CDR2 is SVGAGI. The CDR3 contains 16 residues. V dropped 4 bases and J dropped 0; count of bases not matched to a gene: 8.

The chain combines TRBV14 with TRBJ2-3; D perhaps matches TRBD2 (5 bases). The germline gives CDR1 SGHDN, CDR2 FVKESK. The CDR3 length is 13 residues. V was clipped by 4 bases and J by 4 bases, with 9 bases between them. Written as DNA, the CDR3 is TGTGCCAGCAGCCCCCGACTACCAGATACGCAGTATTTT. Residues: CASSPRLPDTQYF.

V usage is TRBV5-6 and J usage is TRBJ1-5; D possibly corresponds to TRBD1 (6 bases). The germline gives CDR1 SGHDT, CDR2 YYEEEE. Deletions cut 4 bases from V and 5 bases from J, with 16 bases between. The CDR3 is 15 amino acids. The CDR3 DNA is TGTGCCAGCAGCCAATTGGGGGGGGCCGATCAGCCCCAGCATTTT. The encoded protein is CASSQLGGADQPQHF.

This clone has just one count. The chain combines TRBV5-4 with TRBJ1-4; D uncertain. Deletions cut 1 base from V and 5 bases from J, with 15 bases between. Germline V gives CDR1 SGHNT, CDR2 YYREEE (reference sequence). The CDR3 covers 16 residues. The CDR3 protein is CASSLSRGSPNEKLFF. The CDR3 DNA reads TGTGCCAGCAGCTTGTCCCGCGGTTCCCCAAATGAAAAACTGTTTTTT. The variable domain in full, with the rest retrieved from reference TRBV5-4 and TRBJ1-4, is ETGVTQSPTHLIKTRGQQVTLRCSSQSGHNTVSWYQQALGQGPQFIFQYYREEENGRGNFPPRFSGLQFPNYSSELNVNALELDDSALYLCASSLSRGSPNEKLFFGSGTQLSVL.

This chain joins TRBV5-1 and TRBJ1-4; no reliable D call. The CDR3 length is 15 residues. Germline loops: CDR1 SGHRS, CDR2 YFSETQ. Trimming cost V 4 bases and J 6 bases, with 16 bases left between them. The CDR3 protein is CASSPRPGWDEKLFF. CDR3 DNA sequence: TGCGCCAGCAGCCCCCGGCCAGGCTGGGATGAAAAACTGTTTTTT.

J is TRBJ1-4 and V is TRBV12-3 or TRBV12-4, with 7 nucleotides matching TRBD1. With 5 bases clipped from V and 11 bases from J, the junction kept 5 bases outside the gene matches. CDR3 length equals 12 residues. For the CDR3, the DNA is TGTGCCAGCAGTACCATGACAGGGAAACTGTTTTTT. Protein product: CASSTMTGKLFF.

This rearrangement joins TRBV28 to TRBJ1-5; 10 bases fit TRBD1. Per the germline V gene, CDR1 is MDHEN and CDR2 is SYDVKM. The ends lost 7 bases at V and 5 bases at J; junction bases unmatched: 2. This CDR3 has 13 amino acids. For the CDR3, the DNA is TGTGCCAGCATTGGACAGGGGGATCAGCCCCAGCATTTT. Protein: CASIGQGDQPQHF.

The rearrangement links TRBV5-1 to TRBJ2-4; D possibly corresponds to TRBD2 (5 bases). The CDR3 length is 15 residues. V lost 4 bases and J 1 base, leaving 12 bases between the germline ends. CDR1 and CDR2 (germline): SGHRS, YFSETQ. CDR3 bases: TGCGCCAGCAGCACTCGGGGTGGGGCCAAAAACATTCAGTACTTC. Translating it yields CASSTRGGAKNIQYF.

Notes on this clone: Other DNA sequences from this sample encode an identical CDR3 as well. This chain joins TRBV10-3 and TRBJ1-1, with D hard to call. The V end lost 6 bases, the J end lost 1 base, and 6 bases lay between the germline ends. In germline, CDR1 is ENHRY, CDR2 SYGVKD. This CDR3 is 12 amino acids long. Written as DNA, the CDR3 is TGTGCCATCAGCGGTGGGAACACTGAAGCTTTCTTT. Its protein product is CAISGGNTEAFF.

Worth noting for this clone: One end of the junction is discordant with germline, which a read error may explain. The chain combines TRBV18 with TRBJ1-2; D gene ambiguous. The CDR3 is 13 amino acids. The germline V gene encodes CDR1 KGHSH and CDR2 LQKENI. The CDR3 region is CATSGGENYGYTF. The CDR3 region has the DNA TGTGCCACCTCAGGTGGGGAGAACTATGGCTACACCTTC.

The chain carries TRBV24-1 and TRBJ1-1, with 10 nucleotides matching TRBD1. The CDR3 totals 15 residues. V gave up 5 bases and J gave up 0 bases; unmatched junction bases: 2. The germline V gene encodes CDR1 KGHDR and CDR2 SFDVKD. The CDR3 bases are TGTGCCACCAGTGGACAGGGGGCCATGAACACTGAAGCTTTCTTT. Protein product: CATSGQGAMNTEAFF.

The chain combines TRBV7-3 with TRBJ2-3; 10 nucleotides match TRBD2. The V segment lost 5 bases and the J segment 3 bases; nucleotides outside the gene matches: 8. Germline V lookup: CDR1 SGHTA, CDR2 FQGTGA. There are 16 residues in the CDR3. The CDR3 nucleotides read TGTGCCAGCAGCCCGTGGGTAGCGGGGGGAACAGATACGCAGTATTTT. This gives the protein CASSPWVAGGTDTQYF.

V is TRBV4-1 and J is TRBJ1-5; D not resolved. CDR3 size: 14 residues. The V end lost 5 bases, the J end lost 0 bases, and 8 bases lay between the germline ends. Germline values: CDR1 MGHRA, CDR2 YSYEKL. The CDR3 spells CASSSETSNQPQHF. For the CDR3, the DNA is TGCGCCAGCAGCTCGGAGACTAGCAATCAGCCCCAGCATTTT.

CDR3 sequence (DNA): TGTGCCAGTAGACCGGGCAACTACGAGCAGTACTTC. This sequence encodes CASRPGNYEQYF. The chain joins TRBV25-1 to TRBJ2-7; D remains ambiguous. The germline V and J ends were trimmed by 9 bases and 3 bases, with 12 bases remaining between them. Germline-derived CDR1 and CDR2 are MGHDK and SYGVNS. This CDR3 has 12 residues.

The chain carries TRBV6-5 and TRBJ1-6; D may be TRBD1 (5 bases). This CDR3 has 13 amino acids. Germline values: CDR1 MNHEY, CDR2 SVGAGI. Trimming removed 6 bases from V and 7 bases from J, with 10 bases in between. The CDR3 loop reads CASRGPGNSPLHF. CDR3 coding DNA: TGTGCCAGCAGGGGGCCGGGGAATTCACCCCTCCACTTT.

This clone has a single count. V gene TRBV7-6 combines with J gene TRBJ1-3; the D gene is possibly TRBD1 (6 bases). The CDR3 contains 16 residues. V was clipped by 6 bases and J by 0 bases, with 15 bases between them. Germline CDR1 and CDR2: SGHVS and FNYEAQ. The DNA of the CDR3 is TGTGCCAGCAGGGGGGCAGGGGTGAGCTCTGGAAACACCATATATTTT. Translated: CASRGAGVSSGNTIYF.

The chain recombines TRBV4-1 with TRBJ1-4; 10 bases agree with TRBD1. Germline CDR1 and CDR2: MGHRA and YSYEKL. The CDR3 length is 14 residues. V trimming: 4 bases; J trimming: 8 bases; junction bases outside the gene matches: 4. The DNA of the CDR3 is TGCGCCAGCAGCCCGGGACAGGGGTGGGAAAAACTGTTTTTT. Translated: CASSPGQGWEKLFF.

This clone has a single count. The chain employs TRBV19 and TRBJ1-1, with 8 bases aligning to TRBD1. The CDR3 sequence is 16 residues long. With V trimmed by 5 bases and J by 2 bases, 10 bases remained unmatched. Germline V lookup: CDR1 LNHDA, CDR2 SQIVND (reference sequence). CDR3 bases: TGTGCCAGTAGTGTAGGACCAACAGGGGGTAACACTGAAGCTTTCTTT. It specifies CASSVGPTGGNTEAFF.

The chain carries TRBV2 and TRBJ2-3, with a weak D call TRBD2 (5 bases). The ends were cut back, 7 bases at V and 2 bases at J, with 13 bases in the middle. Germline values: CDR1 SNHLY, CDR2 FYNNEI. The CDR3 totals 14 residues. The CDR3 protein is CASTQTTTTDTQYF. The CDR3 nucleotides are TGTGCCAGCACCCAGACTACGACCACAGATACGCAGTATTTT. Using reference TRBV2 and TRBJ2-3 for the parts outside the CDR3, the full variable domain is EPEVTQTPSHQVTQMGQEVILRCVPISNHLYFYWYRQILGQKVEFLVSFYNNEISEKSEIFDDQFSVERPDGSNFTLKIRSTKLEDSAMYFCASTQTTTTDTQYFGPGTRLTVL.

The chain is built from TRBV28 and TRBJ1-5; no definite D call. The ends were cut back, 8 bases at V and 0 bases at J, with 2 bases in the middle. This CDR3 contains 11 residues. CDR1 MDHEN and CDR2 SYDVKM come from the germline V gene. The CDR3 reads CASGSNQPQHF. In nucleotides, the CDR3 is TGTGCCAGCGGTAGCAATCAGCCCCAGCATTTT.

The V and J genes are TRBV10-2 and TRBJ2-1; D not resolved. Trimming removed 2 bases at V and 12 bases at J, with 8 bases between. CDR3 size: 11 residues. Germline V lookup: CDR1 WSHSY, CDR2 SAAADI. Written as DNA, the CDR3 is TGCGCCAGCAGTGAGGCTCTGGGGCAGTTCTTC. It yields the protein CASSEALGQFF.

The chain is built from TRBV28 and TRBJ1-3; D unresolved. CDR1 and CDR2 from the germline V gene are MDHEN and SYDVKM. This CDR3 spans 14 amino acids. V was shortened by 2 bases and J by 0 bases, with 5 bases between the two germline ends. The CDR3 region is CASSLSDSGNTIYF. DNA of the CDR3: TGTGCCAGCAGTTTAAGTGACTCTGGAAACACCATATATTTT.

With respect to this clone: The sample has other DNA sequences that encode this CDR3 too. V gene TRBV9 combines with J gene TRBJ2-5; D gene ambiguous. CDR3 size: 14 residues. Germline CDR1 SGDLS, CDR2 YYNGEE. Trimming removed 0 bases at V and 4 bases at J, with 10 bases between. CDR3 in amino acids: CASSVGGLGETQYF. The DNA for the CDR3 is TGTGCCAGCAGCGTAGGTGGGTTGGGAGAGACCCAGTACTTC.

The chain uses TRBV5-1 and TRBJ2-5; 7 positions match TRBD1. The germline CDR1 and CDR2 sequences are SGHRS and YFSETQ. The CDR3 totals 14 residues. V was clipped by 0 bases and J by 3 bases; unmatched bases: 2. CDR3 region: CASSLAGGEETQYF. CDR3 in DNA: TGCGCCAGCAGCTTGGCAGGGGGAGAAGAGACCCAGTACTTC.

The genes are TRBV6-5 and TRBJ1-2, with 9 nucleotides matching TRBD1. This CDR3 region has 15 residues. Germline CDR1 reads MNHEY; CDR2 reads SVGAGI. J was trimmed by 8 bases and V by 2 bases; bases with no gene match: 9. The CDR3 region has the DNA TGTGCCAGCAGTTACACGCCCGGGACAGGGTGGGGCTACACCTTC. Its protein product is CASSYTPGTGWGYTF.